This T cell receptor beta chain was found in a study of blood T cells in healthy people across ages. V lost 1 base to trimming and J lost 5 bases, with 5 bases between them. This CDR3 has 12 residues. Germline CDR1 and CDR2: LGHDT and YNNKEL (reference sequence). In this sample, this clonotype turned up many times. A J-beta primer mix and a sample-barcoded 5' primer were used in a second PCR of roughly 6 to 11 cycles. TCRdb analysed the 5' RACE reads with MiXCR anew, one entry per CDR3 protein. The sample carries around 900,000 distinct CDR3 sequences, under 30% recorded once. This TCR was recovered from a woman of 80 years or more in good health. The gene calls are TRBV3-1 and TRBJ2-5; D gene unclear. The sequenced sample consisted of blood. The CDR3 bases are TGTGCCAGCAGCCAAGCATGGGAGACCCAGTACTTC. Translating it yields CASSQAWETQYF.